The 9 T cell receptor beta chains presented below share a single source sample, sequenced in a study of CD8 T cells in Susac syndrome. Reverse transcription of 0.5 to 1 ug RNA was performed with random hexamers. TCRdb used MiXCR to reprocess the immunoSEQ multiplex PCR reads, holding one entry per CDR3 protein. The data hold 80,000 or so distinct CDR3 sequences, with around 94% observed a single time. Sequenced material: CD8+ T cells from PBMCs. These receptors all come from a human donor in good health.

V is TRBV13 and J is TRBJ2-1, with 8 nucleotides matching TRBD2. CDR1 and CDR2 (germline): PRHDT, FYEKMQ (reference sequence). After removal of 3 bases from V and 5 bases from J, the junction contained 3 bases not matched to a gene. There are 14 residues in the CDR3. The CDR3 protein is CASSFIAGHNEQFF. The CDR3 DNA is TGTGCCAGCAGCTTTATAGCGGGGCACAATGAGCAGTTCTTC.

The CDR3, as DNA: TGTGCCAGCAGCCGGCTGGGGGGCGTGGAGACCCAGTACTTC. Amino acid sequence: CASSRLGGVETQYF. The chain has TRBV7-9 and TRBJ2-5, with D perhaps assigned TRBD1 or TRBD2 (6 bases each). This CDR3 region has 14 residues. V lost 5 bases, J lost 5 bases, and 15 bases lay in between. From germline, CDR1 is SEHNR and CDR2 FQNEAQ (reference sequence).

The V and J genes are TRBV9 and TRBJ1-2; D possibly corresponds to TRBD1 (5 bases). This CDR3 comprises 12 residues. Germline CDR1 is SGDLS and CDR2 is YYNGEE. V gave up 7 bases and J gave up 3 bases, with 10 bases separating them. CDR3 region: CASFDSHYGYTF. The CDR3, as DNA: TGTGCCAGCTTCGACAGCCACTATGGCTACACCTTC.

The chain recombines TRBV12-3 or TRBV12-4 with TRBJ2-2; D remains ambiguous. V was clipped by 1 base and J by 8 bases, with 5 bases between them. The CDR3 totals 12 residues. CDR3 region: CASSLGRGELFF. Written as DNA, the CDR3 is TGTGCCAGCAGTTTAGGTCGGGGGGAGCTGTTTTTT.

This sequence joins TRBV28 and TRBJ2-3; 8 nucleotides line up with TRBD2. CDR1 is MDHEN, CDR2 SYDVKM, per germline. The length of the CDR3 is 15 residues. Losses at the gene ends were 2 bases for V and 6 bases for J; bases not matched to a gene: 7. The chain's CDR3 is CASSLRGGGPDTQYF. CDR3 nucleotide sequence: TGTGCCAGCAGTTTACGGGGGGGAGGGCCTGATACGCAGTATTTT.

The gene calls are TRBV4-1 and TRBJ2-3; D possibly corresponds to TRBD2 (5 bases). V was trimmed by 0 bases and J by 5 bases, leaving 18 bases between them. The germline CDR1 and CDR2 sequences are MGHRA and YSYEKL. The CDR3 contains 17 residues. CDR3 DNA: TGCGCCAGCAGCCAAGATAGGCATACTAGTGTCCTAGATACGCAGTATTTT. It encodes CASSQDRHTSVLDTQYF.

DNA of the CDR3: TGCGCCAGCAGCAAGACAGGGGAAACCTACGAGCAGTACTTC. It specifies CASSKTGETYEQYF. The J gene is TRBJ2-7, the V gene TRBV5-1; 8 bases agree with TRBD1. With 4 bases clipped from V and 2 bases from J, the junction kept 5 bases outside the gene matches. There are 14 residues in the CDR3. Germline CDR1 is SGHRS and CDR2 is YFSETQ.

The table lists this clonotype with a few counts. The chain has TRBV4-1 and TRBJ2-1; D is possibly TRBD1 or TRBD2 (5 bases each). The CDR3 extends over 14 amino acids. V dropped 8 bases and J dropped 9 bases, with 20 bases sitting between them. Germline V gene sequence: CDR1 MGHRA, CDR2 YSYEKL. The CDR3 is CASGNEGSGSEQFF. Here the CDR3 DNA reads TGCGCCAGCGGCAATGAGGGGTCGGGGTCTGAGCAGTTCTTC.

V gene TRBV27 combines with J gene TRBJ1-1; 9 bases agree with TRBD1. Germline CDR1 MNHEY, CDR2 SMNVEV (reference sequence). This CDR3 has 14 amino acids. The ends lost 8 bases at V and 5 bases at J; junction bases unmatched: 9. Here the CDR3 reads CASHHGTGKTEAFF. The CDR3 region has the DNA TGTGCCAGCCACCACGGGACAGGGAAGACTGAAGCTTTCTTT.